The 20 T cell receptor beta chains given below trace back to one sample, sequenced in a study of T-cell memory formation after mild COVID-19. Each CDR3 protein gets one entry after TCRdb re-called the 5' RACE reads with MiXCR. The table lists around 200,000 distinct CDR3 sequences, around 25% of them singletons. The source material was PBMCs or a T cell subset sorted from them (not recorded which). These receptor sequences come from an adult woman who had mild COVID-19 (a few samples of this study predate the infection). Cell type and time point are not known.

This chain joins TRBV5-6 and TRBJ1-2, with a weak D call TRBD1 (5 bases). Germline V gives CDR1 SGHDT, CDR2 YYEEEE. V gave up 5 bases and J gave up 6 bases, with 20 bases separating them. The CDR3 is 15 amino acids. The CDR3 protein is CASSLPGSPPHGYTF. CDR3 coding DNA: TGTGCCAGCAGTCTCCCAGGGTCTCCCCCCCATGGCTACACCTTC.

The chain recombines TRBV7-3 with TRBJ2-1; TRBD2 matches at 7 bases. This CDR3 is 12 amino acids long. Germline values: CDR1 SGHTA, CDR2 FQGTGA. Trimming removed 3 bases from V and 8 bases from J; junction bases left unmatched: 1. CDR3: CASSFRGDEQFF. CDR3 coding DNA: TGTGCCAGCAGCTTTCGGGGGGATGAGCAGTTCTTC.

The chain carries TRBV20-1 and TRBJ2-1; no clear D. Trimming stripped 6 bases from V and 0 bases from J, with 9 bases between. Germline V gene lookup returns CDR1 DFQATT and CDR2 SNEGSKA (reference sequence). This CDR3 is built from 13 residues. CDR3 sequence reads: CSARASSYNEQFF. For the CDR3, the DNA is TGCAGTGCACGGGCTAGCTCCTACAATGAGCAGTTCTTC.

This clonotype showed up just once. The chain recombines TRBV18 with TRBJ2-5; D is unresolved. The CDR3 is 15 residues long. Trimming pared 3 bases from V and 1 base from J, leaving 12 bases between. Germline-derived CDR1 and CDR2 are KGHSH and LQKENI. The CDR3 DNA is TGTGCCAGCTCACCTTGGGCAGAGATCCAAGAGACCCAGTACTTC. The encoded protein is CASSPWAEIQETQYF.

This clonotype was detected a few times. In DNA, the CDR3 is TGTGCCAGCAGCCAAGATAGAGCGGGGCTTAGCACAGATACGCAGTATTTT. Translated: CASSQDRAGLSTDTQYF. The J gene is TRBJ2-3, the V gene TRBV4-2, with 7 bases lining up with TRBD2. The CDR3 is 17 residues long. CDR1 is LGHNA, CDR2 YNFKEQ, per germline. The trim removed 0 bases at V and 0 bases at J, leaving 6 bases unmatched.

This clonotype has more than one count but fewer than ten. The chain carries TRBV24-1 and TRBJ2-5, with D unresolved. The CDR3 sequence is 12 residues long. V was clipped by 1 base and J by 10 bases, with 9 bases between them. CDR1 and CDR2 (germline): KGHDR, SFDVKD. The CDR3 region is CATSDFYEGQYF. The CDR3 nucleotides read TGTGCCACCAGTGATTTTTACGAAGGCCAGTACTTC.

The CDR3 loop reads CAISVDRTYEQYF. The DNA of the CDR3 is TGTGCCATCAGCGTTGATCGGACCTACGAGCAGTACTTC. The chain employs TRBV10-3 and TRBJ2-7; D remains ambiguous. V was shortened by 6 bases and J by 2 bases, with 11 bases between the two germline ends. The CDR3 spans 13 residues. CDR1 is ENHRY and CDR2 is SYGVKD in the germline V gene.

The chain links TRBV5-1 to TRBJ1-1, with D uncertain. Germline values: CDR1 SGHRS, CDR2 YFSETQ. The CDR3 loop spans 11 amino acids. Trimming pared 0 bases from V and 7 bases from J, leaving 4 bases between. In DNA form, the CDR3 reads TGCGCCAGCAGCTTGGCAAATGAAGCTTTCTTT. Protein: CASSLANEAFF.

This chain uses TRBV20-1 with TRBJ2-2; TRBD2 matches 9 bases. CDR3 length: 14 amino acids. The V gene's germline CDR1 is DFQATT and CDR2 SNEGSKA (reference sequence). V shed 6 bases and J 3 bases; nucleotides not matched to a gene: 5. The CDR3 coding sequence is TGCAGTGCCGTAGCGGGAGTAGACACCGGGGAGCTGTTTTTT. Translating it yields CSAVAGVDTGELFF.

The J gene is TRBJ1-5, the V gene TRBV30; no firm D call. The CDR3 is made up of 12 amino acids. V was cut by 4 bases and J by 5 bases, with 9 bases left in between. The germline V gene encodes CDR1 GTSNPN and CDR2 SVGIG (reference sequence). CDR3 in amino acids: CAWNQPYQPQHF. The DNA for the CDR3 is TGTGCCTGGAATCAACCTTATCAGCCCCAGCATTTT.

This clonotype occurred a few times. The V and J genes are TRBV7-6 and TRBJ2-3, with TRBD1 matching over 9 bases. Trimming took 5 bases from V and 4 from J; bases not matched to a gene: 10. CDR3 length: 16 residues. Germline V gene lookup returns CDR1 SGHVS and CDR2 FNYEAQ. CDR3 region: CASSAVGQGGADTQYF. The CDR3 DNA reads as TGTGCCAGCAGCGCAGTGGGACAGGGCGGGGCAGATACGCAGTATTTT.

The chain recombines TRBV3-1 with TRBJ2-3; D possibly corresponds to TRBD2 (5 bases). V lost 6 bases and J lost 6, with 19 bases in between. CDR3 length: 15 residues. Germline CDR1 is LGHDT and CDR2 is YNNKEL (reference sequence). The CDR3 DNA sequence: TGTGCCAGCAGTGCTCAGCGGCCCCCTCGGGATACGCAGTATTTT. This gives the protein CASSAQRPPRDTQYF.

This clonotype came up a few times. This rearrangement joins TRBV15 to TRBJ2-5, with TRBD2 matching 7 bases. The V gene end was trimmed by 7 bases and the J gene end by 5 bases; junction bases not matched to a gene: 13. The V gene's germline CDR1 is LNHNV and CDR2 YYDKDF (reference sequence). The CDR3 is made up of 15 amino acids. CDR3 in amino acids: CATIKMGQGGETQYF. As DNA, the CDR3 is TGTGCCACCATAAAGATGGGGCAGGGAGGGGAGACCCAGTACTTC.

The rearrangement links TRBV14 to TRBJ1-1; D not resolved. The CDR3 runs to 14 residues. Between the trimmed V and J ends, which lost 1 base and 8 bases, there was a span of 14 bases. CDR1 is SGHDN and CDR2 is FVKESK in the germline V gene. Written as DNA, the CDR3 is TGTGCCAGCAGCCAAGGGGTGGGGAGCAGGGAAGCTTTCTTT. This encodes CASSQGVGSREAFF.

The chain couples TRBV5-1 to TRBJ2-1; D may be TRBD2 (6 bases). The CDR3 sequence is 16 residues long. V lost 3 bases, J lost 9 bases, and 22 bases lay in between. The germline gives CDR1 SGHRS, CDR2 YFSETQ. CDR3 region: CASSSHGGNPTSEQFF. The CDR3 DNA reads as TGCGCCAGCAGCTCACATGGAGGGAATCCCACCAGTGAGCAGTTCTTC. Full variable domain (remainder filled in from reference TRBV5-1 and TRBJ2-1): KAGVTQTPRYLIKTRGQQVTLSCSPISGHRSVSWYQQTPGQGLQFLFEYFSETQRNKGNFPGRFSGRQFSNSRSEMNVSTLELGDSALYLCASSSHGGNPTSEQFFGPGTRLTVL.

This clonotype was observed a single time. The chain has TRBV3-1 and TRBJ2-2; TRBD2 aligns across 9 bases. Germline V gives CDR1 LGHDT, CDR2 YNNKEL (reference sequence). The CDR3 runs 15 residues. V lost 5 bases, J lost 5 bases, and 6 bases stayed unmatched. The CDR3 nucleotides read TGTGCCAGCAGCGTTCTAGCGGGATTAACCGGGGAGCTGTTTTTT. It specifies CASSVLAGLTGELFF.

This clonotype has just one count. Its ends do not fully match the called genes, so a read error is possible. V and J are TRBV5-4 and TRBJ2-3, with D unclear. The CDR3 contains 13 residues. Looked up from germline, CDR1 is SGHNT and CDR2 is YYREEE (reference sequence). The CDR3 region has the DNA TGTGCCAGCAGCTTGGATGGTCCAGATACGCAGTATTTC. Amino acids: CASSLDGPDTQYF.

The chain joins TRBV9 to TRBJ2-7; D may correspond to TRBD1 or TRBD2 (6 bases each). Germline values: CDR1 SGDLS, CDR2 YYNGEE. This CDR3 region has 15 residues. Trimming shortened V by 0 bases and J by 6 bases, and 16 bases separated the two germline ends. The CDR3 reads CASSVGAAGEVEQYF. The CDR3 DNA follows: TGTGCCAGCAGCGTAGGAGCGGCAGGGGAGGTCGAGCAGTACTTC.

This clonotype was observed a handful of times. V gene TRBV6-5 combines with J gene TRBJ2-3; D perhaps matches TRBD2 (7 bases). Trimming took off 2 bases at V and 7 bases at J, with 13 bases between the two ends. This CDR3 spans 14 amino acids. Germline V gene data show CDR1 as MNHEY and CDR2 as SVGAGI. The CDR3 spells CASSYTGGSNTQYF. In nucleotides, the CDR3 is TGTGCCAGCAGTTACACGGGGGGCTCGAATACGCAGTATTTT.

CDR3 amino acids: CASSRLPGLPNKETQYF. The CDR3 DNA sequence: TGCGCCAGCAGCCGCCTCCCGGGACTACCTAACAAAGAGACCCAGTACTTC. The chain employs TRBV4-1 and TRBJ2-5, with 7 bases fitting TRBD2. This CDR3 region has 17 residues. The germline V gene encodes CDR1 MGHRA and CDR2 YSYEKL. J lost 3 bases, V lost 4 bases, and 14 bases had no gene match.